Listed below are T cell receptor beta chains from one sample, sequenced in a study of T cells in Graves' hyperthyroidism and ophthalmopathy. TCRdb reprocessed the multiplex PCR reads with MiXCR, giving one entry per CDR3 protein. In the table there are some 600,000 distinct CDR3 sequences, roughly 13% of which are singletons. The specimen sequenced was blood. These receptors all come from a woman in her 30s with Graves' hyperthyroidism that later progressed to Graves' ophthalmopathy. The CDR3 runs from the conserved cysteine through the conserved F or W. The order of the fields is J gene, clone size, V gene, D gene, CDR3 protein, CDR3 DNA. D genes are given only for firm matches. Clone size is stated in some rows and not others, as once, few, many or a class when expanded.

J gene: TRBJ2-1; clone size: .; V gene: TRBV4-2; D gene: .; CDR3 protein: CASSQVGSPYNEQFF; CDR3 DNA: TGTGCCAGCAGCCAAGTAGGGTCCCCCTACAATGAGCAGTTCTTC
J gene: TRBJ2-1; clone size: many; V gene: TRBV7-2; D gene: .; CDR3 protein: CASSSGGGRQFF; CDR3 DNA: TGTGCCAGCAGTTCAGGGGGCGGGAGGCAGTTCTTC
J gene: TRBJ2-7; clone size: .; V gene: TRBV20-1; D gene: TRBD2; CDR3 protein: CSASDLAGVSYEQYF; CDR3 DNA: TGCAGTGCTAGTGACCTAGCGGGGGTCTCCTACGAGCAGTACTTC
J gene: TRBJ1-5; clone size: many; V gene: TRBV12-3/TRBV12-4; D gene: TRBD1; CDR3 protein: CASSLALGGQGADYSNQPQHF; CDR3 DNA: TGTGCCAGCAGTTTAGCGCTGGGGGGACAGGGGGCCGATTATAGCAATCAGCCCCAGCATTTT
J gene: TRBJ2-2; clone size: many; V gene: TRBV11-2; D gene: .; CDR3 protein: CASSLGGAFSEAGELFF; CDR3 DNA: TGTGCCAGCAGCTTAGGGGGGGCTTTTTCAGAGGCCGGGGAGCTGTTTTTT
J gene: TRBJ1-2; clone size: .; V gene: TRBV6-1; D gene: TRBD1; CDR3 protein: CASSGQSRGAF; CDR3 DNA: TGTGCCAGCAGTGGACAGTCCAGGGGGGCCTTC
J gene: TRBJ2-3; clone size: many; V gene: TRBV6-5; D gene: .; CDR3 protein: CASSYSSSVGADTQYF; CDR3 DNA: TGTGCCAGCAGTTACTCGAGTTCAGTGGGAGCAGATACGCAGTATTTT
J gene: TRBJ2-7; clone size: many; V gene: TRBV5-1; D gene: .; CDR3 protein: CASSTDLGTSSGEQYF; CDR3 DNA: TGCGCCAGCAGCACGGATCTGGGCACCTCTTCGGGCGAGCAGTACTTC
J gene: TRBJ2-2; clone size: .; V gene: TRBV3-1; D gene: .; CDR3 protein: CATSPTGNPGELFF; CDR3 DNA: TGTGCCACCAGCCCCACAGGGAACCCCGGGGAGCTGTTTTTT
J gene: TRBJ1-1; clone size: many; V gene: TRBV14; D gene: .; CDR3 protein: CASSQDPWPNTEAFF; CDR3 DNA: TGTGCCAGCAGCCAAGATCCCTGGCCGAACACTGAAGCTTTCTTT
J gene: TRBJ1-1; clone size: .; V gene: TRBV9; D gene: .; CDR3 protein: CASSSPLGEAFF; CDR3 DNA: TGTGCCAGCAGCTCCCCCCTCGGTGAAGCCTTCTTT
J gene: TRBJ2-2; clone size: many; V gene: TRBV27; D gene: TRBD1; CDR3 protein: CASGQGDTGELFF; CDR3 DNA: TGTGCCAGCGGACAGGGCGACACCGGGGAGCTGTTTTTT
J gene: TRBJ2-5; clone size: .; V gene: TRBV10-3; D gene: TRBD1; CDR3 protein: CAIRPGQAQETQYF; CDR3 DNA: TGTGCCATCAGACCGGGACAGGCACAAGAGACCCAGTACTTC
J gene: TRBJ1-1; clone size: .; V gene: TRBV20-1; D gene: .; CDR3 protein: CSASLPENTEAFF; CDR3 DNA: TGCAGTGCTAGCTTGCCAGAAAACACTGAAGCTTTCTTT
J gene: TRBJ2-5; clone size: few; V gene: TRBV30; D gene: .; CDR3 protein: CAWGPQGYQETQYF; CDR3 DNA: TGTGCCTGGGGCCCCCAGGGGTACCAAGAGACCCAGTACTTC
J gene: TRBJ2-2; clone size: .; V gene: TRBV10-3; D gene: .; CDR3 protein: CAISPHGGHVSTGELFF; CDR3 DNA: TGTGCCATCTCCCCACATGGGGGACACGTAAGCACCGGGGAGCTGTTTTTT
J gene: TRBJ2-4; clone size: .; V gene: TRBV15; D gene: TRBD2; CDR3 protein: CATSNIAGVGNIQYF; CDR3 DNA: TGTGCCACCAGCAATATAGCGGGAGTGGGGAACATTCAGTACTTC
J gene: TRBJ1-1; clone size: .; V gene: TRBV30; D gene: .; CDR3 protein: CAWSVSGGQTEAFF; CDR3 DNA: TGTGCCTGGAGCGTCTCGGGGGGCCAGACTGAAGCTTTCTTT
J gene: TRBJ2-5; clone size: .; V gene: TRBV5-1; D gene: TRBD2; CDR3 protein: CASSLAGLAGKQYF; CDR3 DNA: TGCGCCAGCAGCTTGGCTGGGCTAGCGGGAAAACAGTACTTC
J gene: TRBJ2-3; clone size: many; V gene: TRBV12-3/TRBV12-4; D gene: .; CDR3 protein: CASSPRRSTDTQYF; CDR3 DNA: TGTGCCAGCAGTCCGAGACGGAGCACAGATACGCAGTATTTT
J gene: TRBJ2-7; clone size: many; V gene: TRBV28; D gene: .; CDR3 protein: CASSWRPPGENYYEQYF; CDR3 DNA: TGTGCCAGCAGTTGGCGTCCCCCAGGGGAGAATTACTACGAGCAGTACTTC
J gene: TRBJ2-7; clone size: .; V gene: TRBV6-1; D gene: TRBD2; CDR3 protein: CASSHPPRTSGYEQYF; CDR3 DNA: TGTGCCAGCAGCCACCCCCCCCGGACTAGCGGCTACGAGCAGTACTTC
J gene: TRBJ2-7; clone size: many; V gene: TRBV11-2; D gene: .; CDR3 protein: CASSPPATDTYEQYF; CDR3 DNA: TGTGCCAGCAGCCCCCCGGCCACAGATACCTACGAGCAGTACTTC
J gene: TRBJ1-3; clone size: .; V gene: TRBV10-3; D gene: .; CDR3 protein: CAISEREILLNSGNTIYF; CDR3 DNA: TGTGCCATCAGTGAAAGGGAGATTTTACTAAACTCTGGAAACACCATATATTTT
J gene: TRBJ2-4; clone size: few; V gene: TRBV20-1; D gene: TRBD1; CDR3 protein: CSAGHRGHQNIQYF; CDR3 DNA: TGCAGTGCTGGGCACAGGGGGCACCAAAACATTCAGTACTTC
J gene: TRBJ2-2; clone size: many; V gene: TRBV20-1; D gene: TRBD2; CDR3 protein: CSARLAGKNTGELFF; CDR3 DNA: TGCAGTGCTAGATTAGCGGGAAAGAACACCGGGGAGCTGTTTTTT
J gene: TRBJ2-1; clone size: many; V gene: TRBV20-1; D gene: TRBD1; CDR3 protein: CSAIRGTGGDNEQFF; CDR3 DNA: TGCAGTGCTATCCGAGGGACAGGGGGGGACAATGAGCAGTTCTTC
J gene: TRBJ2-5; clone size: .; V gene: TRBV24-1; D gene: TRBD1; CDR3 protein: CATSDPGQGNGQETQYF; CDR3 DNA: TGTGCCACCAGTGACCCCGGACAGGGAAATGGGCAAGAGACCCAGTACTTC
J gene: TRBJ2-7; clone size: many; V gene: TRBV7-2; D gene: .; CDR3 protein: CASSPPAGAPYEQYF; CDR3 DNA: TGTGCCAGCAGCCCACCCGCTGGGGCGCCCTACGAGCAGTACTTC
J gene: TRBJ1-2; clone size: many; V gene: TRBV29-1; D gene: TRBD1; CDR3 protein: CSVEGQGMDYTF; CDR3 DNA: TGCAGCGTTGAGGGACAGGGCATGGACTACACCTTC
J gene: TRBJ2-5; clone size: many; V gene: TRBV30; D gene: .; CDR3 protein: CAWSGAGQETQYF; CDR3 DNA: TGTGCCTGGAGTGGCGCGGGCCAAGAGACCCAGTACTTC
J gene: TRBJ2-7; clone size: .; V gene: TRBV6-5; D gene: .; CDR3 protein: CASSYSSGPGLYYEQYF; CDR3 DNA: TGTGCCAGCAGTTACAGTTCGGGGCCAGGATTGTACTACGAGCAGTACTTC
J gene: TRBJ1-5; clone size: .; V gene: TRBV7-2; D gene: .; CDR3 protein: CASSLLFVGHGNQPQHF; CDR3 DNA: TGTGCCAGCAGCTTATTATTTGTGGGCCATGGCAATCAGCCCCAGCATTTT
J gene: TRBJ2-5; clone size: many; V gene: TRBV7-9; D gene: .; CDR3 protein: CASSSILPGPRGETQYF; CDR3 DNA: TGTGCCAGCAGTTCTATTTTACCGGGCCCCCGCGGGGAGACCCAGTACTTC
J gene: TRBJ2-1; clone size: many; V gene: TRBV19; D gene: TRBD2; CDR3 protein: CASSFGTSALNEQFF; CDR3 DNA: TGTGCCAGTAGTTTCGGGACTAGCGCCTTGAATGAGCAGTTCTTC
J gene: TRBJ2-6; clone size: many; V gene: TRBV28; D gene: .; CDR3 protein: CASSFHSNSGANVLTF; CDR3 DNA: TGTGCCAGCAGTTTTCACTCAAACTCTGGGGCCAACGTCCTGACTTTC
J gene: TRBJ1-2; clone size: many; V gene: TRBV27; D gene: .; CDR3 protein: CASSLTGVNYGYTF; CDR3 DNA: TGTGCCAGCAGTTTGACAGGCGTCAACTATGGCTACACCTTC
J gene: TRBJ2-2; clone size: .; V gene: TRBV12-3/TRBV12-4; D gene: .; CDR3 protein: CATPGARDTGELFF; CDR3 DNA: TGTGCCACCCCGGGGGCACGCGACACCGGGGAGCTGTTTTTT
J gene: TRBJ2-1; clone size: many; V gene: TRBV12-3/TRBV12-4; D gene: .; CDR3 protein: CASSWGGSNEQFF; CDR3 DNA: TGTGCCAGCAGTTGGGGCGGCTCCAATGAGCAGTTCTTC
J gene: TRBJ1-3; clone size: .; V gene: TRBV5-5; D gene: .; CDR3 protein: CASSLVVSGNAIYF; CDR3 DNA: TGTGCCAGCAGCTTGGTGGTTTCTGGAAACGCCATATATTTT
J gene: TRBJ2-1; clone size: .; V gene: TRBV10-3; D gene: .; CDR3 protein: CAISPDEEQFF; CDR3 DNA: TGTGCCATCAGTCCGGACGAGGAGCAGTTCTTC
J gene: TRBJ2-6; clone size: many; V gene: TRBV6-1; D gene: .; CDR3 protein: CASSEGHLSGANVLTF; CDR3 DNA: TGTGCCAGCAGTGAAGGGCACCTCTCTGGGGCCAACGTCCTGACTTTC